This T cell receptor beta chain was sequenced during a study of OX40 agonist ivuxolimab in advanced cancers. There are 17 residues in the CDR3. Trimming pared 0 bases from V and 3 bases from J, leaving 14 bases between. The V gene's germline CDR1 is MGHRA and CDR2 YSYEKL. Clones were sequenced by immunoSEQ multiplex PCR, and TCRdb holds only the in-frame ones, with some missing. The table includes some 84,000 clones, around 92% detected once. This TCR was recovered from an adult with an advanced solid tumor such as melanoma, head and neck, liver or kidney cancer. The sequencing used CD4+ or CD8+ T cells sorted from blood, collected in a trial of the OX40 agonist ivuxolimab. The V gene is TRBV4-1, the J gene TRBJ2-2; TRBD2 is a possible D gene (6 bases). The chain's CDR3 is CASSQEFGGAYTGELFF. The CDR3 nucleotides read TGCGCCAGCAGCCAAGAGTTTGGCGGGGCTTACACCGGGGAGCTGTTTTTT.